Below are 26 T cell receptor beta chains sequenced from a single sample in a study of T cell repertoires in aging, cancer and after chemotherapy. Rearranged V-D-J TRB sequences were amplified with a mixed TRB-A/B primer pool. TCRdb redid the calling of the multiplex PCR reads with MiXCR, one entry per CDR3 protein. The sample contains around 6,200 distinct CDR3 sequences, 27% of which appear only once. Amplification of TCR beta used genomic DNA extracted from peripheral blood. Material: blood. The receptor source for this set is a human donor in good health.

This clonotype is medium-sized. The CDR3 DNA reads TGCAGCGTACCGGGACCCGGGTACGTAGAGCAGTACTTC. Amino acids: CSVPGPGYVEQYF. The chain joins TRBV29-1 to TRBJ2-7, with D perhaps TRBD1 or TRBD2 (5 bases each). Germline lookup yields CDR1 SQVTM and CDR2 ANQGSEA. Trimming stripped 6 bases from V and 7 bases from J, with 19 bases between. The CDR3 consists of 13 residues.

In its sample, this clonotype is medium-sized. The chain recombines TRBV29-1 with TRBJ2-1; D tentatively fits TRBD1 or TRBD2 (5 bases each). Germline loops: CDR1 SQVTM, CDR2 ANQGSEA. CDR3 length: 11 residues. Trimming stripped 3 bases from V and 13 bases from J, with 13 bases between. Here the CDR3 reads CSVDWGRGQFF. The CDR3 bases are TGCAGCGTTGATTGGGGGAGAGGCCAGTTCTTC.

By share of the sample, this clonotype is medium-sized (0.01 to 0.1%). The J gene is TRBJ2-7, the V gene TRBV7-9, with D possibly matching TRBD1 (8 bases). Trimming cost V 5 bases and J 4 bases, with 18 bases left between them. CDR1 is SEHNR, CDR2 FQNEAQ, per germline (reference sequence). The CDR3 spans 15 residues. The CDR3 here is CASSAGQGGDYEQYF. CDR3 coding DNA: TGTGCCAGCAGCGCCGGACAGGGAGGGGATTACGAGCAGTACTTC.

V and J are TRBV5-4 and TRBJ2-3, with 13 bases fitting TRBD2. Trimming at V came to 3 bases and at J to 5 bases, leaving 6 bases not matched to a gene. The CDR3 is 16 amino acids. Germline-derived CDR1 and CDR2 are SGHNT and YYREEE (reference sequence). In nucleotides, the CDR3 is TGTGCCAGCAGCTCCGGACTAGCGGGAGATCAAGATACGCAGTATTTT. This sequence encodes CASSSGLAGDQDTQYF.

By share, this clonotype ranks as medium-sized. The chain recombines TRBV19 with TRBJ2-2, with D tentatively TRBD1 (5 bases). The V gene's germline CDR1 is LNHDA and CDR2 SQIVND (reference sequence). This CDR3 spans 16 amino acids. Trimming stripped 3 bases from V and 4 bases from J, with 15 bases between. This CDR3 is CASSIQGWDITGELFF. The CDR3 nucleotides are TGTGCCAGTAGTATTCAGGGTTGGGATATCACCGGGGAGCTGTTTTTT.

The chain employs TRBV20-1 and TRBJ2-2, with 7 bases that match TRBD2. This CDR3 is built from 16 residues. Germline lookup yields CDR1 DFQATT and CDR2 SNEGSKA (reference sequence). The junction had 6 bases not matched to a gene; V was cut back by 0 bases and J by 2 bases. CDR3 nucleotides: TGCAGTGCTAGAGATGGCCTAGCGGAAAACACCGGGGAGCTGTTTTTT. Protein product: CSARDGLAENTGELFF.

This clonotype was observed a few times. The gene calls are TRBV12-3 or TRBV12-4 and TRBJ2-2; possible D gene TRBD2, 7 bases. The CDR3 runs 15 residues. V was cut by 3 bases and J by 4 bases, with 12 bases left in between. The CDR3 loop is CASSFQGGGTGELFF. The CDR3 nucleotides read TGTGCCAGCAGTTTTCAGGGAGGGGGCACCGGGGAGCTGTTTTTT.

In its sample, this clonotype ranks as medium-sized. The chain recombines TRBV30 with TRBJ1-5, with a weak D call TRBD1 (5 bases). The CDR3 contains 15 residues. V was trimmed by 0 bases and J by 5 bases, leaving 14 bases between them. Germline V CDR1 and CDR2: GTSNPN, SVGIG (reference sequence). CDR3 sequence reads: CAWSVGDPRYQPQHF. In nucleotides, the CDR3 is TGTGCCTGGAGTGTGGGGGATCCTCGGTATCAGCCCCAGCATTTT.

In its sample, this clonotype was seen a few times. The V gene is TRBV5-1, the J gene TRBJ1-4; perhaps TRBD1 as D (5 bases). Germline loops: CDR1 SGHRS, CDR2 YFSETQ. This CDR3 region has 13 residues. Deletions cut 5 bases from V and 3 bases from J, with 8 bases between. CDR3 nucleotide sequence: TGCGCCAGCAGGCAGGGAGCTAATGAAAAACTGTTTTTT. Residues: CASRQGANEKLFF. The full variable domain, in which reference TRBV5-1 and TRBJ1-4 provide the parts outside the CDR3, is KAGVTQTPRYLIKTRGQQVTLSCSPISGHRSVSWYQQTPGQGLQFLFEYFSETQRNKGNFPGRFSGRQFSNSRSEMNVSTLELGDSALYLCASRQGANEKLFFGSGTQLSVL.

The table lists this clonotype with a count of one. A read error is possible here, since a much larger clone lies one base away. V is TRBV11-2 and J is TRBJ2-3, with a possible D match to TRBD2 (6 bases). V was trimmed by 2 bases and J by 5 bases, leaving 23 bases between them. This CDR3 is 18 amino acids long. Per germline, CDR1 SGHAT and CDR2 FQNNGV. The CDR3 here is CASSLTWGASASQDTQYF. DNA of the CDR3: TGTGCCAGCAGCTTAACCTGGGGAGCTAGCGCGAGCCAAGATACGCAGTATTTT.

Here the CDR3 reads CASRPGGDRGTYEQYF. The CDR3 region has the DNA TGTGCCAGCAGACCCGGAGGGGACAGGGGGACGTACGAGCAGTACTTC. This chain uses TRBV11-3 with TRBJ2-7; the match to TRBD1 covers 11 bases. Germline V gene lookup returns CDR1 SGHNT and CDR2 YENEEA. J lost 4 bases, V lost 6 bases, and 11 bases had no gene match. This CDR3 is 16 amino acids long.

The chain couples TRBV7-2 to TRBJ2-2; the D gene is possibly TRBD1 (6 bases). Trimming stripped 5 bases from V and 2 bases from J, with 18 bases between. Germline loops: CDR1 SGHTA, CDR2 FQGNSA. The CDR3 has 17 residues. This CDR3 reads CASSGGPRAANTGELFF. The CDR3 DNA reads TGTGCCAGCAGCGGGGGCCCCCGAGCAGCAAACACCGGGGAGCTGTTTTTT.

This clonotype occurred a few times. V gene TRBV5-4 combines with J gene TRBJ2-1; TRBD1 matches at 11 bases. From germline, CDR1 is SGHNT and CDR2 YYREEE (reference sequence). The CDR3 covers 17 residues. Unmatched junction bases numbered 13, after V lost 7 bases and J lost 4 bases. CDR3 sequence (DNA): TGTGCCAGCTTACCCTCCGGGGGGACAGGGGGATACAATGAGCAGTTCTTC. Encoded protein: CASLPSGGTGGYNEQFF.

This clonotype is termed medium-sized (0.01 to 0.1%). The chain is built from TRBV6-5 and TRBJ2-1, with unresolved D. The germline V gene encodes CDR1 MNHEY and CDR2 SVGAGI. The CDR3 is made up of 13 amino acids. Trimming pared 3 bases from V and 10 bases from J, leaving 13 bases between. CDR3: CASSYPGEREQFF. The DNA for the CDR3 is TGTGCCAGCAGTTATCCAGGCGAGAGGGAGCAGTTCTTC.

Sample share makes this clonotype medium-sized. The gene calls are TRBV10-1 and TRBJ2-6; 9 nucleotides match TRBD1. Trimming at V came to 7 bases and at J to 1 base, leaving 11 bases not matched to a gene. There are 18 residues in the CDR3. The germline gives CDR1 WNHNN, CDR2 SYGVQD (reference sequence). This CDR3 is CASTVGQGVISGANVLTF. The CDR3 region has the DNA TGCGCCAGCACTGTGGGACAGGGCGTAATTTCTGGGGCCAACGTCCTGACTTTC.

This clonotype is medium-sized by share. This rearrangement joins TRBV6-4 to TRBJ2-2; D call uncertain. Trimming took off 2 bases at V and 3 bases at J, with 4 bases between the two ends. The CDR3 extends over 13 amino acids. The germline V gene has CDR1 MRHNA and CDR2 SNTAGT. CDR3 in DNA: TGTGCCAGCAGTGACAGGGACACCGGGGAGCTGTTTTTT. Translation gives CASSDRDTGELFF.

J is TRBJ2-5 and V is TRBV12-3 or TRBV12-4; D is unresolved. V was shortened by 3 bases and J by 5 bases, with 13 bases between the two germline ends. The CDR3 sequence is 14 residues long. The CDR3 here is CASSFDKSRETQYF. CDR3 nucleotide sequence: TGTGCCAGCAGTTTCGACAAATCTCGGGAGACCCAGTACTTC.

This clonotype was recorded only once. A much bigger clone sits one base away, suggesting this may be a read error. J is TRBJ2-2 and V is TRBV7-9, with unresolved D. The CDR3 extends over 16 amino acids. CDR1 SEHNR and CDR2 FQNEAQ come from the germline V gene (reference sequence). V was pared by 2 bases and J by 4 bases, with 14 bases between. CDR3 sequence: CASSLIPGRITGELFF. The DNA for the CDR3 is TGTGCCAGCAGCTTAATCCCAGGACGCATCACCGGGGAGCTGTTTTTT.

The DNA for the CDR3 is TGTGCCAGCAGCTTGCCGGGACTAGCGGGAGGTTTTGAGCAGTTCTTC. Residues: CASSLPGLAGGFEQFF. The V gene is TRBV5-4, the J gene TRBJ2-1, with 15 nucleotides matching TRBD2. Germline trimming cut 1 base from V and 9 bases from J; bases unmatched to any gene: 5. The CDR3 runs to 16 residues. Germline V lookup: CDR1 SGHNT, CDR2 YYREEE (reference sequence).

In this sample, this clonotype is medium-sized. The chain recombines TRBV19 with TRBJ2-3; the D is unclear. The CDR3 has 14 residues. The ends were cut back, 1 base at V and 0 bases at J, with 5 bases in the middle. Germline V gives CDR1 LNHDA, CDR2 SQIVND (reference sequence). The CDR3, as DNA: TGTGCCAGTAGTATAGGTGCCAGCACAGATACGCAGTATTTT. It is translated as CASSIGASTDTQYF.

This clonotype was counted only a few times. V usage is TRBV28 and J usage is TRBJ2-3, with 11 bases matching TRBD2. The germline gives CDR1 MDHEN, CDR2 SYDVKM. This CDR3 has 14 amino acids. V was pared by 4 bases and J by 3 bases, with 0 bases of the junction left unmatched. CDR3 DNA: TGTGCCAGCAGTTCTAGCGGGGGGACAGATACGCAGTATTTT. Translating gives CASSSSGGTDTQYF.

This clonotype ranks as medium-sized. The V gene is TRBV6-1, the J gene TRBJ2-7, with D possibly being TRBD1 (6 bases). The CDR3 has 14 amino acids. Looked up from germline, CDR1 is MNHNS and CDR2 is SASEGT. Trimming removed 7 bases from V and 0 bases from J, with 13 bases in between. In nucleotides, the CDR3 is TGTGCCAGCATTGGGGGCTGGGGCTCCTACGAGCAGTACTTC. It yields the protein CASIGGWGSYEQYF.

By share of the sample, this clonotype is medium-sized. This chain joins TRBV11-2 and TRBJ2-1, with 9 bases identical to TRBD1. The germline CDR1 and CDR2 sequences are SGHAT and FQNNGV. V shed 5 bases and J 6 bases; nucleotides not matched to a gene: 5. This CDR3 has 14 amino acids. This CDR3 is CASSRDRVVNEQFF. CDR3 in DNA: TGTGCCAGCAGCCGGGACAGGGTGGTCAATGAGCAGTTCTTC.

The genes are TRBV6-5 and TRBJ2-3, with 10 positions matching TRBD2. The germline V gene encodes CDR1 MNHEY and CDR2 SVGAGI. V was pared by 4 bases and J by 6 bases, with 10 bases of the junction left unmatched. CDR3 length: 16 residues. DNA for the CDR3: TGTGCCAGCAGTTCCGCCCTCCTAGCGGGAGTCGATACGCAGTATTTT. It is translated as CASSSALLAGVDTQYF.

As concerns this clonotype: A single base separates this from a much larger clone, so it may be a read error. The J gene is TRBJ2-1, the V gene TRBV27; 9 nucleotides agree with TRBD1. CDR3 length: 15 amino acids. The germline CDR1 and CDR2 sequences are MNHEY and SMNVEV (reference sequence). The DNA for the CDR3 is TGTGCCAGCAGGTACAAGGGACAGGGACATAGTGAGCAGCTCTTC. It encodes CASRYKGQGHSEQLF.

By sample share, this clonotype is medium-sized (0.01 to 0.1%). This rearrangement joins TRBV6-5 to TRBJ2-5; 9 bases align to TRBD1. Germline trimming cut 7 bases from V and 3 bases from J; bases unmatched to any gene: 18. The CDR3 totals 18 residues. Germline loops: CDR1 MNHEY, CDR2 SVGAGI. DNA of the CDR3: TGTGCCAGCAAGACCCGGGACAGGGTCTTAGAGTTGAAAGAGACCCAGTACTTC. Translating gives CASKTRDRVLELKETQYF.